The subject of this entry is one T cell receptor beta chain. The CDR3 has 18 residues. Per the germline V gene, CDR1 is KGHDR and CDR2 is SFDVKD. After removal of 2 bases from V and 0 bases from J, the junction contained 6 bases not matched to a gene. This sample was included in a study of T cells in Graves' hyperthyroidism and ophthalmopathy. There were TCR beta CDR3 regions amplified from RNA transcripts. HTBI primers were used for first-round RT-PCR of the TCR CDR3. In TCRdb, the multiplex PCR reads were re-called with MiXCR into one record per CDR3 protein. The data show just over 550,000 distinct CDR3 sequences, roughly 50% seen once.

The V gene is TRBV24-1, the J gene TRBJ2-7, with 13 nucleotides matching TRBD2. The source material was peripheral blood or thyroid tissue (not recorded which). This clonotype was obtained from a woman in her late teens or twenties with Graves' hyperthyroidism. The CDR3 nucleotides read TGTGCCACCAGTGATTCCCAGGGGACTAGCGGGGCCTCCTACGAGCAGTACTTC. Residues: CATSDSQGTSGASYEQYF.